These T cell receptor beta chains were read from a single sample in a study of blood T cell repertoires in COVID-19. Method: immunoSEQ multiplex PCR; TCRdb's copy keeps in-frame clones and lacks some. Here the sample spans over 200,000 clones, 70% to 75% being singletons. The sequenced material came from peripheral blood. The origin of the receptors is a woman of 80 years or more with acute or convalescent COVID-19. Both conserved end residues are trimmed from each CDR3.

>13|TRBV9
ASTPGGGWQETQY
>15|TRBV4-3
ASSQTGGSSGANVLT
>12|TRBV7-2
ASSLGAVGYGYT
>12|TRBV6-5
ASRFQGPGEKLF
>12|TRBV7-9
ASSLGGPGQPQH
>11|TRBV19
ATSRGTGNEQF
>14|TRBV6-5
ASSYSGGRLINGYT
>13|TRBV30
AWGRGLAGAYEQY
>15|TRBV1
TSSQIGILLYNSPLH
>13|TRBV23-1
ASTLSRDTTARRH
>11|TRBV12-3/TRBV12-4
ASTPGRAGELF
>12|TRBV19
ASSIVQGGRGYT
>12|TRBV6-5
ASTRDPGGTEAF
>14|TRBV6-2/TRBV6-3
ASSYPWDRENQPQH
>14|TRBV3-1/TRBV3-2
ASSQDKAGVWTEAF
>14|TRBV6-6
ASRRRGGSETYEQY
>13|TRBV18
ASSPDEGLGEKLF
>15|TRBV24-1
ATSDSGLAGVTGELF
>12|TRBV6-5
ASRLRGGTGELF
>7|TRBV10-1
ASGQTQY
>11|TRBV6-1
ASSERESDYQH
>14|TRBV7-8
ASSRGQPRSGNTIY
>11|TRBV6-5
ASTRTGRETQY
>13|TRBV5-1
ASSLWTGGPTEAF
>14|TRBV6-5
ASSYSNSGVNSPLH
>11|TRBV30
AWSGQLNTEAF
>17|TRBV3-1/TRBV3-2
ASSQGLMGLAGDTGELF
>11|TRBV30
AWSVTGGYEQY
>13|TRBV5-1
ASSLSGGAKDIQY
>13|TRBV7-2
ASSRTAVGAYEQY
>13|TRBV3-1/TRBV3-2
ASSRSTGGTGELF
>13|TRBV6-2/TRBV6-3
ASSSTGTKNTEAF
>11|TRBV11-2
ASSRQLANEQF
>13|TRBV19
ASSIRTSGVGTQY
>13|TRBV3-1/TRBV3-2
ASSQGTSGSYEQY
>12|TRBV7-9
ASSSGQPNQPQH
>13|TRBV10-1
ASNGQGDSNQPQH
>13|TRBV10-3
AISGGGGGGNTIY
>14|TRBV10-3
AISDPGNPTNEKLF
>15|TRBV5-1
ASSLLGGRATFGEQF
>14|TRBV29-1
SVGEPGTGGNQPQH